Reported below is one TCR beta chain. Its antigen is undetermined. Sequence data for DNA of cultured CD4+ T cells were generated by the Oncomine TCR Beta short-read assay. One entry per CDR3 protein, called by TCRdb with MiXCR from the PCR reads. The data contain 22,000 or so distinct CDR3 sequences, around 42% of them seen just once; the ten biggest clones take up under 15%. Indicated treatment: roughly 10-day PBMC culture with coronavirus spike peptide pools or control peptides (ViraFEST assay). Spanning March to December 2020, the positive PCR dates came before US Alpha, Beta and Delta variants. This entry is derived from a study of vaccination and CD4 T cells after COVID-19. Background on the study: Post-COVID draws came a median approximately 94 days after diagnosis (range 35 to 161). Spike peptides, overlapping and drawn from SARS-CoV-2, HCoV-NL63, HCoV-OC43 and HCoV-229E, were used to stimulate cells.

Per germline, CDR1 MGHDK and CDR2 SYGVNS. The germline V and J ends were trimmed by 4 bases and 0 bases, with 12 bases remaining between them. The CDR3 has 15 amino acids. This TCR was recovered from a human donor who had recovered from COVID-19. This chain links TRBV25-1 with TRBJ1-1; D unresolved. The specimen was CD4+ T cells from blood, cultured in vitro. Here the CDR3 DNA reads TGTGCCAGCAGTGCTAGGACCGGGATGAACACTGAAGCTTTCTTT. Its protein product is CASSARTGMNTEAFF.